A selection of T cell receptor beta chains follows, all from one sample in a study of cytomegalovirus exposure and HLA in healthy donors. The method was immunoSEQ multiplex PCR; TCRdb's version includes in-frame clones alone and lacks a portion of them. Of about 160,000 clones listed, about three quarters are singletons. Material for sequencing was PBMCs. Source of these receptors: a woman under 40 in good health and CMV-seronegative. CDR3s include the opening cysteine and the closing phenylalanine or tryptophan. Clone size is stated in some rows and not others, as once, few, many or a class when expanded.

CDR3aa: CASSEWRTNTGELFF
abundance: few
v_gene: TRBV6-1
j_gene: TRBJ2-2
len: 15

CDR3aa: CASSRGTSGRDWDEQFF
abundance: -
v_gene: TRBV5-4
j_gene: TRBJ2-1
len: 17

CDR3aa: CASSRQGNLSGYTF
abundance: -
v_gene: TRBV21-1
j_gene: TRBJ1-2
len: 14

CDR3aa: CASSLGQGDPNTIYF
abundance: few
v_gene: TRBV11-2
j_gene: TRBJ1-3
len: 15

CDR3aa: CASSLRQGRSTGELFF
abundance: -
v_gene: TRBV7-6
j_gene: TRBJ2-2
len: 16

CDR3aa: CASSQPTSGRNEQYF
abundance: -
v_gene: TRBV4-1
j_gene: TRBJ2-7
len: 15

CDR3aa: CASSSPGQERSYEQYF
abundance: -
v_gene: TRBV5-4
j_gene: TRBJ2-7
len: 16

CDR3aa: CSVEAIGGGTEAFF
abundance: -
v_gene: TRBV29-1
j_gene: TRBJ1-1
len: 14

CDR3aa: CASSFSSTAYYYEQYF
abundance: once
v_gene: TRBV7-8
j_gene: TRBJ2-7
len: 16

CDR3aa: CASSPGTSRSTEAFF
abundance: -
v_gene: TRBV5-1
j_gene: TRBJ1-1
len: 15

CDR3aa: CASSLGTVVHEQYF
abundance: -
v_gene: TRBV28
j_gene: TRBJ2-7
len: 14

CDR3aa: CASSFSGGEDGYTF
abundance: once
v_gene: TRBV5-1
j_gene: TRBJ1-2
len: 14

CDR3aa: CAIGQGAYEQYF
abundance: -
v_gene: TRBV10-3
j_gene: TRBJ2-7
len: 12

CDR3aa: CASRGQDSPLHF
abundance: -
v_gene: TRBV28
j_gene: TRBJ1-6
len: 12

CDR3aa: CASSLSVNTEAFF
abundance: -
v_gene: TRBV7-9
j_gene: TRBJ1-1
len: 13

CDR3aa: CASSFRGGVYNEQFF
abundance: -
v_gene: TRBV5-6
j_gene: TRBJ2-1
len: 15

CDR3aa: CASSSDLPGVNTEAFF
abundance: once
v_gene: TRBV28
j_gene: TRBJ1-1
len: 16

CDR3aa: CASSLAEGLPGNTIYF
abundance: few
v_gene: TRBV5-4
j_gene: TRBJ1-3
len: 16